Given below is one TCR beta chain in context. Libraries were prepared by immunoSEQ multiplex PCR; TCRdb keeps only in-frame clonotypes and omits some of them. Of around 190,000 clones in the sample, approximately 92% were seen once. This sample is drawn from a study of T cell responses to AZD1222 COVID-19 vaccine. V shed 3 bases, J shed 2 bases, and the junction held 9 bases outside the gene matches. The CDR3 runs 16 residues. Germline V CDR1 and CDR2: SGHNT, YYREEE (reference sequence). The material was peripheral blood, obtained on day 0 of AZD1222 vaccination. This clonotype originated in an adult in good health. This chain links TRBV5-4 with TRBJ2-3; 7 bases fit TRBD2. The CDR3 nucleotides read TGTGCCAGCAGCTCCGGACTAGGCATTTACACAGATACGCAGTATTTT. The encoded protein is CASSSGLGIYTDTQYF.